The next 2 T cell receptor beta chains were all read from a single sample in a study of blood T cell repertoires in COVID-19. Sequencing was performed with immunoSEQ multiplex PCR; in TCRdb, only in-frame clones are kept and a portion is missing. The sample lists about 250,000 clones, roughly 89% seen once, with 0.94% in the top ten. The sample taken for sequencing was peripheral blood. The receptors stem from a woman aged 40-49 years who had recovered from COVID-19.

The genes are TRBV5-1 and TRBJ2-5; tentative D call: TRBD1 (5 bases). The V end was cut by 6 bases, the J end by 5 bases, with 14 bases between. Germline V gene data show CDR1 as SGHRS and CDR2 as YFSETQ. The CDR3 totals 13 residues. CDR3 sequence (DNA): TGCGCCAGCACCTTCCAGGGTGGGGAGACCCAGTACTTC. It codes for CASTFQGGETQYF.

The genes are TRBV10-3 and TRBJ2-7, with 7 bases aligning to TRBD2. The length of the CDR3 is 15 residues. Trimming cost V 3 bases and J 0 bases; bases outside gene matches: 5. Germline V gene lookup returns CDR1 ENHRY and CDR2 SYGVKD. CDR3 sequence (DNA): TGTGCCATCAGTGATAGTGGCGGGAGCTCCTACGAGCAGTACTTC. Residues: CAISDSGGSSYEQYF.